The 12 T cell receptor beta chains given below trace back to one sample, sequenced in a study of cytomegalovirus exposure and HLA in healthy donors. The PCR made use of 60 Vbeta and 13 Jbeta primers. The repertoire was sequenced with immunoSEQ multiplex PCR; TCRdb's copy has only in-frame clones and lacks some. The sample includes 200,000 to 250,000 clones, around 80% seen only once; the top ten take less than 4.5%. Source material: PBMCs. The origin of the receptors is a male donor in good health and CMV-seronegative.

This rearrangement joins TRBV18 to TRBJ1-4, with 7 bases fitting TRBD1. This CDR3 region has 16 residues. Germline V gives CDR1 KGHSH, CDR2 LQKENI. V shed 2 bases, J shed 3 bases, and the junction held 6 bases outside the gene matches. The CDR3 DNA sequence: TGTGCCAGCTCACCAGAGGGGGCGCATGCTAATGAAAAACTGTTTTTT. It codes for CASSPEGAHANEKLFF.

The rearrangement uses TRBV15 and TRBJ2-7, with 8 bases aligning to TRBD1. Germline-derived CDR1 and CDR2 are LNHNV and YYDKDF (reference sequence). V trimming: 1 base; J trimming: 2 bases; junction bases outside the gene matches: 4. The CDR3 extends over 15 amino acids. CDR3 DNA sequence: TGTGCCACCAGCAGAGGGACAGGGATCCCCTACGAGCAGTACTTC. This gives the protein CATSRGTGIPYEQYF. The full variable domain, its missing parts supplied by reference TRBV15 and TRBJ2-7, is DAMVIQNPRYQVTQFGKPVTLSCSQTLNHNVMYWYQQKSSQAPKLLFHYYDKDFNNEADTPDNFQSRRPNTSFCFLDIRSPGLGDTAMYLCATSRGTGIPYEQYFGPGTRLTVT.

This clone was found once. The chain has TRBV25-1 and TRBJ1-1; D is unclear. Trimming left V 8 bases short and J 4 bases short, with 17 bases between. The CDR3 totals 14 residues. Germline-derived CDR1 and CDR2 are MGHDK and SYGVNS. The CDR3 bases are TGTGCCAGCCAGGAGGCGGGTCTAGTCACTGAAGCTTTCTTT. This translates into CASQEAGLVTEAFF.

J is TRBJ2-2 and V is TRBV5-1, with D possibly being TRBD2 (5 bases). Germline CDR1 SGHRS, CDR2 YFSETQ. The CDR3 has 14 residues. Trimming shortened V by 0 bases and J by 6 bases, and 9 bases separated the two germline ends. The CDR3 DNA reads as TGCGCCAGCAGCTTGGCCCGAGGGCCCGGGGAGCTGTTTTTT. Its protein product is CASSLARGPGELFF.

This clone turned up a few times. The V gene is TRBV7-3, the J gene TRBJ2-7; 9 bases match TRBD1. From germline, CDR1 is SGHTA and CDR2 FQGTGA. J was trimmed by 7 bases and V by 5 bases; bases with no gene match: 15. The length of the CDR3 is 16 residues. The CDR3 nucleotides read TGTGCCAGCAGCCCCTTTCTAAGGGACAGGGAGCAAGAGCAGTACTTC. Protein: CASSPFLRDREQEQYF.

The V gene is TRBV5-1, the J gene TRBJ2-3, with 9 bases matching TRBD2. This CDR3 comprises 15 residues. Germline V CDR1 and CDR2: SGHRS, YFSETQ. The V gene end was trimmed by 6 bases and the J gene end by 3 bases; junction bases not matched to a gene: 8. The CDR3 region is CASKFASGRTDTQYF. DNA for the CDR3: TGCGCCAGCAAGTTTGCGAGCGGGAGGACAGATACGCAGTATTTT.

This rearrangement joins TRBV19 to TRBJ2-3, with 11 nucleotides matching TRBD2. CDR3 length: 15 residues. Germline loops: CDR1 LNHDA, CDR2 SQIVND (reference sequence). The trim removed 5 bases at V and 2 bases at J, leaving 3 bases unmatched. CDR3 amino acids: CASSVGLAVTDTQYF. The CDR3 coding sequence is TGTGCCAGTAGTGTGGGACTAGCGGTCACAGATACGCAGTATTTT.

This chain joins TRBV2 and TRBJ2-7; 7 nucleotides agree with TRBD1. The V segment lost 8 bases and the J segment 4 bases; nucleotides outside the gene matches: 8. This CDR3 spans 13 amino acids. CDR1 and CDR2 (germline): SNHLY, FYNNEI. CDR3 bases: TGTGCCAGCGGCAGGGGGAGACCTTACGAGCAGTACTTC. As protein: CASGRGRPYEQYF.

The chain has TRBV27 and TRBJ2-2, with TRBD2 as a possible D gene (6 bases). The CDR3 has 15 residues. CDR1 MNHEY and CDR2 SMNVEV come from the germline V gene (reference sequence). V was shortened by 7 bases and J by 4 bases, with 16 bases between the two germline ends. CDR3 in amino acids: CASTNGRGSTGELFF. The CDR3 DNA follows: TGTGCCAGCACCAATGGGCGGGGTAGCACCGGGGAGCTGTTTTTT.

V gene TRBV4-1 combines with J gene TRBJ2-2, with D perhaps TRBD2 (5 bases). Germline assignment: CDR1 MGHRA and CDR2 YSYEKL. V lost 1 base and J lost 1, with 13 bases in between. This CDR3 region has 17 residues. This chain's CDR3 is CASSQGRFRENTGELFF. The DNA of the CDR3 is TGCGCCAGCAGCCAAGGACGCTTTCGGGAGAACACCGGGGAGCTGTTTTTT.

The table lists this clone with a few counts. The chain has TRBV4-1 and TRBJ1-5; D might be TRBD1 (6 bases). Trimming cost V 4 bases and J 5 bases, with 21 bases left between them. This CDR3 is built from 17 residues. In germline, CDR1 is MGHRA, CDR2 YSYEKL. This CDR3 is CASSLPGVGILDQPQHF. The CDR3 bases are TGCGCCAGCAGCCTGCCAGGGGTTGGGATCCTCGATCAGCCCCAGCATTTT.

The chain uses TRBV7-2 and TRBJ2-7; 9 bases are shared with TRBD2. This CDR3 spans 16 amino acids. Germline V gene data show CDR1 as SGHTA and CDR2 as FQGNSA. The J segment lost 3 bases and the V segment lost 5 bases, leaving 11 bases of the junction unmatched. The CDR3 sequence is CASSLSGLAGDYEQYF. CDR3 in DNA: TGTGCCAGCAGCCTTAGCGGGTTAGCGGGAGACTACGAGCAGTACTTC.